The 24 T cell receptor beta chains reported below all come from one sample, sequenced in a study of cytomegalovirus exposure and HLA in healthy donors. PCR used 60 Vbeta primers and 13 Jbeta primers. TCRdb keeps only in-frame clones here, not all; method: immunoSEQ multiplex PCR. The profile shows approximately 140,000 clones, around three quarters of them singletons. The sample consisted of PBMCs. The receptors were gathered from a man in his forties or fifties in good health and CMV-seronegative.

The chain is built from TRBV7-9 and TRBJ2-5; a possible D gene is TRBD1 (6 bases). Germline lookup yields CDR1 SEHNR and CDR2 FQNEAQ (reference sequence). The CDR3 is 13 amino acids. V dropped 1 base and J dropped 7 bases, with 10 bases sitting between them. CDR3 region: CASSLVGDMTQYF. DNA for the CDR3: TGTGCCAGCAGCTTAGTGGGGGACATGACCCAGTACTTC.

V gene TRBV6-5 combines with J gene TRBJ1-5; D is perhaps TRBD1 (5 bases). V was clipped by 5 bases and J by 6 bases, with 14 bases between them. The CDR3 sequence is 14 residues long. The germline gives CDR1 MNHEY, CDR2 SVGAGI. For the CDR3, the DNA is TGTGCCAGCAGTCCGGGACGGGGAGGTCAGCCCCAGCATTTT. It yields the protein CASSPGRGGQPQHF.

This clone was counted once. The chain is built from TRBV5-8 and TRBJ2-1, with a possible D match to TRBD2 (6 bases). Trimming cost V 1 base and J 3 bases, with 17 bases left between them. CDR1 is SGHTS and CDR2 is YDEGEE in the germline V gene. This CDR3 contains 17 residues. The CDR3 region is CASSLQLLGGNYNEQFF. For the CDR3, the DNA is TGTGCCAGCAGCTTGCAACTTCTTGGGGGGAACTACAATGAGCAGTTCTTC. The complete variable domain, with remaining parts taken from reference TRBV5-8 and TRBJ2-1, reads EAGVTQSPTHLIKTRGQQATLRCSPISGHTSVYWYQQALGLGLQFLLWYDEGEERNRGNFPPRFSGRQFPNYSSELNVNALELEDSALYLCASSLQLLGGNYNEQFFGPGTRLTVL.

The chain is built from TRBV5-4 and TRBJ2-1; 7 bases are shared with TRBD1. The ends lost 1 base at V and 3 bases at J; junction bases unmatched: 4. The CDR3 length is 15 residues. CDR1 is SGHNT and CDR2 is YYREEE in the germline V gene (reference sequence). The CDR3 bases are TGTGCCAGCAGCTTGAAGAGGGACAGCTACAATGAGCAGTTCTTC. Translating gives CASSLKRDSYNEQFF.

The rearrangement joins TRBV7-6 to TRBJ2-2; a possible D gene is TRBD1 (6 bases). The CDR3 spans 15 residues. CDR1 is SGHVS, CDR2 FNYEAQ, per germline. The V end was cut by 6 bases, the J end by 2 bases, with 13 bases between. CDR3 residues: CASSRLDSNTGELFF. The CDR3 DNA reads as TGTGCCAGCAGTCGCCTGGACAGCAACACCGGGGAGCTGTTTTTT.

The V and J genes are TRBV2 and TRBJ1-5; no definite D call. Trimming stripped 6 bases from V and 2 bases from J, with 11 bases between. This CDR3 has 14 amino acids. CDR1 is SNHLY, CDR2 FYNNEI, per germline. CDR3 sequence reads: CASRKEVGNQPQHF. As DNA, the CDR3 is TGTGCCAGCAGGAAGGAGGTGGGCAATCAGCCCCAGCATTTT. The whole variable domain, filled in from reference TRBV2 and TRBJ1-5, reads EPEVTQTPSHQVTQMGQEVILRCVPISNHLYFYWYRQILGQKVEFLVSFYNNEISEKSEIFDDQFSVERPDGSNFTLKIRSTKLEDSAMYFCASRKEVGNQPQHFGDGTRLSIL.

As for this clone: Lacking the conserved final phenylalanine or tryptophan, this CDR3 likely reflects a read error. This chain uses TRBV28 with TRBJ1-5, with D tentatively TRBD1 (5 bases). In germline, CDR1 is MDHEN, CDR2 SYDVKM. V gave up 5 bases and J gave up 6 bases, with 11 bases separating them. This CDR3 is 13 amino acids long. The CDR3 protein is CASSIGVGQPQHL. CDR3 coding DNA: TGTGCCAGCAGTATAGGGGTGGGTCAGCCCCAGCATCTT.

The sample holds a few counts of this clone. The chain is built from TRBV7-2 and TRBJ2-7; TRBD2 might be the D (6 bases). CDR1 and CDR2 (germline): SGHTA, FQGNSA. This CDR3 is 15 amino acids long. Trimming pared 1 base from V and 4 bases from J, leaving 14 bases between. CDR3 sequence (DNA): TGTGCCAGCAGCTTAGATGCGGGGTATACTTACGAGCAGTACTTC. This codes for CASSLDAGYTYEQYF.

This clone showed up just a few times. V is TRBV28 and J is TRBJ1-6; D remains unclear. Germline lookup yields CDR1 MDHEN and CDR2 SYDVKM. The CDR3 runs 12 residues. Trimming cost V 8 bases and J 7 bases, with 9 bases left between them. For the CDR3, the DNA is TGTGCCAGCTACACCGCCAATTCACCCCTCCACTTT. Translating gives CASYTANSPLHF.

The J gene is TRBJ2-3, the V gene TRBV19; 8 bases align to TRBD1. The CDR3 runs 17 residues. Trimming removed 4 bases from V and 1 base from J; junction bases left unmatched: 10. Per the germline V gene, CDR1 is LNHDA and CDR2 is SQIVND (reference sequence). CDR3 sequence reads: CASSTSTGGRRTDTQYF. The CDR3 DNA reads TGTGCCAGTAGTACCTCCACAGGGGGTCGGCGCACAGATACGCAGTATTTT.

The V call is TRBV4-1, the J call TRBJ2-5, with a tentative D call TRBD2 (6 bases). The J call is doubtful: the DNA matches TRBJ2-7 better. The CDR3 consists of 16 residues. Germline CDR1 is MGHRA and CDR2 is YSYEKL. The CDR3 loop reads CASSQDGGVGVYEQYF. DNA of the CDR3: TGCGCCAGCAGCCAAGATGGAGGGGTCGGCGTTTACGAGCAGTACTTC.

This clone was recorded only once. The chain carries TRBV6-6 and TRBJ2-7, with a tentative D call TRBD2 (5 bases). The CDR3 totals 12 residues. Germline lookup yields CDR1 MNHNY and CDR2 SVGAGI (reference sequence). V was trimmed by 8 bases and J by 6 bases, leaving 14 bases between them. The CDR3: CASEDGGGEQYF. The CDR3 DNA follows: TGTGCCAGCGAGGACGGAGGCGGCGAGCAGTACTTC.

This clone was seen a handful of times. The chain carries TRBV7-7 and TRBJ2-3, with D possibly matching TRBD1 (6 bases). The CDR3 length is 13 residues. V was shortened by 5 bases and J by 4 bases, with 10 bases between the two germline ends. Per the germline V gene, CDR1 is SSHAT and CDR2 is FNYEAQ (reference sequence). The CDR3 reads CASSPPGADTQYF. The CDR3 nucleotides read TGTGCCAGCAGCCCCCCAGGGGCAGATACGCAGTATTTT.

The chain employs TRBV7-9 and TRBJ1-1; D remains ambiguous. V gave up 1 base and J gave up 7 bases, with 7 bases separating them. CDR3 length: 12 amino acids. Germline CDR1 SEHNR, CDR2 FQNEAQ (reference sequence). In DNA, the CDR3 is TGTGCCAGCAGCTTAGGGTCAGTTGAAGCTTTCTTT. It codes for CASSLGSVEAFF. The full variable domain, completed using reference TRBV7-9 and TRBJ1-1, is DTGVSQNPRHKITKRGQNVTFRCDPISEHNRLYWYRQTLGQGPEFLTYFQNEAQLEKSRLLSDRFSAERPKGSFSTLEIQRTEQGDSAMYLCASSLGSVEAFFGQGTRLTVV.

This chain connects TRBV11-2 to TRBJ2-5; possibly TRBD2 for D (6 bases). In germline, CDR1 is SGHAT, CDR2 FQNNGV. V lost 2 bases to trimming and J lost 3 bases, with 16 bases between them. This CDR3 has 16 residues. CDR3 loop: CASSLISQGGEETQYF. The CDR3 DNA sequence: TGTGCCAGCAGCTTAATAAGTCAGGGAGGAGAAGAGACCCAGTACTTC.

Here the CDR3 reads CASSLEWDSYMNTEAFF. CDR3 sequence (DNA): TGTGCCAGCAGCTTGGAATGGGACAGCTATATGAACACTGAAGCTTTCTTT. V is TRBV5-6 and J is TRBJ1-1, with 7 bases matching TRBD1. Losses at the gene ends were 0 bases for V and 0 bases for J; bases not matched to a gene: 8. Per germline, CDR1 SGHDT and CDR2 YYEEEE. The CDR3 consists of 17 residues.

This sequence joins TRBV11-3 and TRBJ2-5; the match to TRBD2 covers 10 bases. The CDR3 has 16 residues. Trimming took 5 bases from V and 5 from J; bases not matched to a gene: 11. The V gene's germline CDR1 is SGHNT and CDR2 YENEEA. CDR3 bases: TGTGCCAGCAGCCAGGCGGGACTAGCGCCTTTGGAGACCCAGTACTTC. Protein: CASSQAGLAPLETQYF.

The DNA of the CDR3 is TGTGCCAGTATTAACCGGGACATAATTGGCTCTAACTATGGCTACACCTTC. It encodes CASINRDIIGSNYGYTF. This chain links TRBV19 with TRBJ1-2, with D possibly being TRBD1 (6 bases). Germline V gene data show CDR1 as LNHDA and CDR2 as SQIVND (reference sequence). This CDR3 has 17 residues. With 7 bases removed from V and 0 bases from J, the gap between germline ends came to 21 bases.

V gene TRBV15 combines with J gene TRBJ1-2, with 8 nucleotides matching TRBD1. CDR3 length: 13 residues. The germline V gene has CDR1 LNHNV and CDR2 YYDKDF (reference sequence). After removal of 7 bases from V and 6 bases from J, the junction contained 7 bases not matched to a gene. In DNA form, the CDR3 reads TGTGCCACCACCATCAGGGGACAGGATGGCTACACCTTC. Its translation: CATTIRGQDGYTF.

This clone was seen only a few times. V is TRBV9 and J is TRBJ2-5, with 11 bases identical to TRBD2. The CDR3 is 16 amino acids. Germline V gene sequence: CDR1 SGDLS, CDR2 YYNGEE. V shed 2 bases and J 5 bases; nucleotides not matched to a gene: 8. The CDR3 region has the DNA TGTGCCAGCAGCGTCGCTAGCGGGGGGCGGGAGGAGACCCAGTACTTC. Translation gives CASSVASGGREETQYF. The full variable domain, completed using reference TRBV9 and TRBJ2-5, is DSGVTQTPKHLITATGQRVTLRCSPRSGDLSVYWYQQSLDQGLQFLIQYYNGEERAKGNILERFSAQQFPDLHSELNLSSLELGDSALYFCASSVASGGREETQYFGPGTRLLVL.

This chain connects TRBV19 to TRBJ1-6; D uncertain. V shed 9 bases and J shed 9 bases, with 9 bases lying between them. This CDR3 spans 11 amino acids. CDR1 is LNHDA and CDR2 is SQIVND in the germline V gene (reference sequence). CDR3 region: CARASGSPLHF. The CDR3 nucleotides are TGTGCCAGGGCATCGGGTTCACCCCTCCACTTT.

This rearrangement joins TRBV6-5 to TRBJ2-7; tentative D call: TRBD2 (7 bases). The length of the CDR3 is 14 residues. From germline, CDR1 is MNHEY and CDR2 SVGAGI. The ends were cut back, 2 bases at V and 6 bases at J, with 14 bases in the middle. CDR3 amino acids: CASSYGGGGGEQYF. In DNA form, the CDR3 reads TGTGCCAGCAGTTACGGTGGGGGGGGCGGCGAGCAGTACTTC.

The rearrangement links TRBV19 to TRBJ1-1; no reliable D call. Germline V gene data show CDR1 as LNHDA and CDR2 as SQIVND (reference sequence). This CDR3 has 13 amino acids. V lost 3 bases and J 2 bases, leaving 7 bases between the germline ends. The CDR3 region is CASSMSRNTEAFF. Written as DNA, the CDR3 is TGTGCCAGTAGTATGTCGAGAAACACTGAAGCTTTCTTT.

This CDR3 reads CASSLAGVDHQETQYF. As DNA, the CDR3 is TGTGCCAGCAGCTTGGCCGGGGTGGATCACCAAGAGACCCAGTACTTC. The V gene is TRBV5-4, the J gene TRBJ2-5, with a tentative D call TRBD2 (5 bases). The CDR3 totals 16 residues. The germline V gene encodes CDR1 SGHNT and CDR2 YYREEE (reference sequence). Trimming took 0 bases from V and 0 from J, leaving 12 bases between them.